Each of the 20 T cell receptor beta chains below was sequenced from the same sample in a study of T-cell reconstitution after alpha-beta-depleted transplantation in children. Using unique molecular identifiers, the investigators prepared the TCRbeta library. TCRdb analysed the PCR reads with MiXCR anew, one entry per CDR3 protein. The table includes roughly 300,000 distinct CDR3 sequences, about 9.3% detected once. The material was PBMCs from the stem cell graft donor, obtained from the stem cell graft. The source is a human donor who donated a stem cell graft to a child with acute lymphoblastic leukemia.

This clonotype was counted between two and nine times. This chain connects TRBV19 to TRBJ2-2; tentatively, D is TRBD1 or TRBD2 (5 bases each). CDR3 length: 16 amino acids. From germline, CDR1 is LNHDA and CDR2 SQIVND (reference sequence). Trimming pared 9 bases from V and 0 bases from J, leaving 17 bases between. DNA for the CDR3: TGTGCCAGCTCGTGGTCCGGGACCACGAACACCGGGGAGCTGTTTTTT. It translates to CASSWSGTTNTGELFF.

This clonotype was observed at least ten times. This chain uses TRBV12-3 or TRBV12-4 with TRBJ2-3, with 7 bases fitting TRBD2. The CDR3 is made up of 16 amino acids. The junction had 12 bases not matched to a gene; V was cut back by 5 bases and J by 4 bases. The CDR3 DNA reads as TGTGCCAGCAGTGCAGGCTCTAGCGGAGTCCCAGATACGCAGTATTTT. Translating gives CASSAGSSGVPDTQYF.

In this sample, this clonotype turned up a few times. This chain uses TRBV12-3 or TRBV12-4 with TRBJ1-3, with TRBD1 matching 9 bases. The CDR3 consists of 17 residues. J was trimmed by 1 base and V by 3 bases; bases with no gene match: 7. The chain's CDR3 is CASSFWGQGRSGNTIYF. The DNA of the CDR3 is TGTGCCAGCAGTTTTTGGGGACAGGGTCGATCTGGAAACACCATATATTTT.

This clonotype was seen a handful of times. J is TRBJ2-3 and V is TRBV16; D remains unclear. This CDR3 contains 11 residues. Deletions cut 3 bases from V and 6 bases from J, with 4 bases between. Germline V lookup: CDR1 KGHSY, CDR2 FQNENV. CDR3 region: CASSHLDTQYF. The CDR3 coding sequence is TGTGCCAGCAGCCACCTGGATACGCAGTATTTT.

This clonotype was recorded at least ten times. The genes are TRBV5-6 and TRBJ2-1; D may match TRBD1 or TRBD2 (5 bases each). V lost 4 bases to trimming and J lost 0 bases, with 8 bases between them. The CDR3 extends over 14 amino acids. Germline V gene lookup returns CDR1 SGHDT and CDR2 YYEEEE. The CDR3 DNA reads as TGTGCCAGCAGCCCGGGGACCTCCTACAATGAGCAGTTCTTC. Encoded protein: CASSPGTSYNEQFF.

This clonotype was detected only a few times. The V gene is TRBV5-1, the J gene TRBJ2-1; 9 bases line up with TRBD2. CDR1 SGHRS and CDR2 YFSETQ come from the germline V gene. After removal of 3 bases from V and 6 bases from J, the junction contained 10 bases not matched to a gene. This CDR3 region has 16 residues. CDR3 in amino acids: CASSSLTSGATNEQFF. The CDR3 DNA reads TGCGCCAGCAGCTCCTTGACTAGCGGAGCCACCAATGAGCAGTTCTTC.

This clonotype was counted between two and nine times. V usage is TRBV7-2 and J usage is TRBJ2-7, with D perhaps matching TRBD2 (6 bases). Germline V CDR1 and CDR2: SGHTA, FQGNSA. V dropped 1 base and J dropped 1 base, with 14 bases sitting between them. There are 16 residues in the CDR3. The CDR3, as DNA: TGTGCCAGCAGCTTAGTAGCGGACGGTGCTTCCTACGAGCAGTACTTC. It codes for CASSLVADGASYEQYF.

The chain combines TRBV28 with TRBJ2-1, with 8 positions matching TRBD1. Trimming at V came to 5 bases and at J to 7 bases, leaving 4 bases not matched to a gene. Looked up from germline, CDR1 is MDHEN and CDR2 is SYDVKM. This CDR3 spans 13 amino acids. The CDR3 region is CASSGQGRNEQFF. CDR3 in DNA: TGTGCCAGCAGTGGACAGGGTAGAAATGAGCAGTTCTTC.

This clonotype occurred a few times. This chain joins TRBV5-1 and TRBJ1-1; tentatively, D is TRBD1 (5 bases). The length of the CDR3 is 15 residues. Trimming removed 0 bases at V and 0 bases at J, with 9 bases between. Germline V gene sequence: CDR1 SGHRS, CDR2 YFSETQ. Here the CDR3 DNA reads TGCGCCAGCAGCTTGGCCGAGGGGATGAACACTGAAGCTTTCTTT. This encodes CASSLAEGMNTEAFF.

This clonotype came up a few times. V usage is TRBV12-3 or TRBV12-4 and J usage is TRBJ2-7; D unclear. Trimming removed 4 bases at V and 0 bases at J, with 7 bases between. This CDR3 has 13 residues. CDR3 bases: TGTGCCAGCAGTTACAGCCACTCCTACGAGCAGTACTTC. This codes for CASSYSHSYEQYF.

The sample holds a few counts of this clonotype. The chain recombines TRBV24-1 with TRBJ2-1; 8 nucleotides line up with TRBD2. The V and J ends lost 2 bases and 5 bases, in that order; junction bases with no gene match: 7. CDR3 length equals 16 residues. The germline CDR1 and CDR2 sequences are KGHDR and SFDVKD. The CDR3 nucleotides are TGTGCCACCAGTGATTCCGGGAGGGCCCTCCACAATGAGCAGTTCTTC. Its protein product is CATSDSGRALHNEQFF.

The chain uses TRBV30 and TRBJ1-2; D call uncertain. The CDR3 length is 17 residues. CDR1 and CDR2 (germline): GTSNPN, SVGIG (reference sequence). Trimming took off 2 bases at V and 6 bases at J, with 25 bases between the two ends. The CDR3 DNA sequence: TGTGCCTGGAGTCGGACGACTAGAGCCGGGCCCCAGGATGGCTACACCTTC. Translation: CAWSRTTRAGPQDGYTF.

This clonotype was detected only a few times. V usage is TRBV29-1 and J usage is TRBJ1-2, with D maybe TRBD1 (5 bases). Trimming shortened V by 3 bases and J by 7 bases, and 12 bases separated the two germline ends. CDR1 SQVTM and CDR2 ANQGSEA come from the germline V gene. CDR3 size: 12 residues. The CDR3 sequence: CSVDRGLSGYTF. CDR3 DNA sequence: TGCAGCGTTGATAGGGGCCTGAGTGGCTACACCTTC.

This clonotype was seen a handful of times. The chain carries TRBV4-1 and TRBJ2-7; TRBD1 aligns across 8 bases. CDR3 length equals 15 residues. Germline assignment: CDR1 MGHRA and CDR2 YSYEKL. V lost 3 bases, J lost 6 bases, and 10 bases stayed unmatched. The CDR3 here is CASSQAGTGIFEQYF. The CDR3 DNA reads TGCGCCAGCAGCCAGGCCGGGACAGGTATTTTCGAGCAGTACTTC.

This clonotype appeared a few times. V gene TRBV27 combines with J gene TRBJ2-1, with TRBD1 matching over 7 bases. The CDR3 covers 15 residues. Germline V lookup: CDR1 MNHEY, CDR2 SMNVEV (reference sequence). Trimming at V came to 5 bases and at J to 7 bases, leaving 11 bases not matched to a gene. In DNA, the CDR3 is TGTGCCAGCAGTCCAAGACAGGGCTCTCCGAATGAGCAGTTCTTC. This gives the protein CASSPRQGSPNEQFF.

In its sample, this clonotype was seen many times. The J gene is TRBJ2-1, the V gene TRBV20-1; TRBD2 matches at 9 bases. V lost 4 bases to trimming and J lost 1 base; unmatched junction nucleotides: 20. Germline CDR1 and CDR2: DFQATT and SNEGSKA (reference sequence). This CDR3 is 20 amino acids long. CDR3 loop: CSATDWDSGSWEGSYNEQFF. The CDR3 nucleotides are TGCAGTGCTACTGATTGGGATAGCGGGAGTTGGGAAGGGTCCTACAATGAGCAGTTCTTC.

This clonotype was seen more than once but under ten times. This chain connects TRBV11-2 to TRBJ1-2; D not certain. The germline V gene encodes CDR1 SGHAT and CDR2 FQNNGV. The CDR3 is 13 amino acids. Trimming left V 5 bases short and J 4 bases short, with 11 bases between. The CDR3 here is CASSHGPLYGYTF. The CDR3 nucleotides read TGTGCCAGCAGCCACGGGCCCCTCTATGGCTACACCTTC.

This clonotype was counted only a few times. This chain uses TRBV28 with TRBJ2-4, with no clear D. There are 13 residues in the CDR3. The V and J ends lost 6 bases and 5 bases respectively, with 11 bases between them. Germline V lookup: CDR1 MDHEN, CDR2 SYDVKM. The CDR3 DNA sequence: TGTGCCAGCAGAGGTGAGCGACAAAACATTCAGTACTTC. It encodes CASRGERQNIQYF. Filled out from reference TRBV28 and TRBJ2-4, the complete variable domain reads DVKVTQSSRYLVKRTGEKVFLECVQDMDHENMFWYRQDPGLGLRLIYFSYDVKMKEKGDIPEGYSVSREKKERFSLILESASTNQTSMYLCASRGERQNIQYFGAGTRLSVL.

The chain has TRBV12-3 or TRBV12-4 and TRBJ2-7, with TRBD2 as a possible D gene (6 bases). Trimming took off 6 bases at V and 1 base at J, with 16 bases between the two ends. This CDR3 is built from 15 residues. The CDR3 spells CASSRGMAFSYEQYF. The CDR3 DNA reads as TGTGCCAGCAGCCGGGGGATGGCGTTTTCCTACGAGCAGTACTTC.

This clonotype was seen more than once but under ten times. The J gene is TRBJ1-1, the V gene TRBV6-2 or TRBV6-3; D is unclear. CDR3 length: 11 residues. Germline V gene data show CDR1 as MNHEY and CDR2 as SVGEGT. The ends were cut back, 7 bases at V and 8 bases at J, with 11 bases in the middle. Here the CDR3 reads CASTRGLEAFF. DNA of the CDR3: TGTGCCAGCACGAGAGGACTGGAAGCTTTCTTT.